One and the same sample provided the 15 T cell receptor beta chains below, sequenced in a study of technical replicates of blood from several donors. The repertoire was sequenced with immunoSEQ multiplex PCR; TCRdb's copy has only in-frame clones and lacks some. The top ten clones hold approximately 0.23% of a sample with about 98,000 clones, around 95% of them seen once. The sequencing input was T cells isolated from PBMCs. Every receptor here comes from a human donor in good health.

The J gene is TRBJ1-1, the V gene TRBV29-1; TRBD1 matches 8 bases. Per germline, CDR1 SQVTM and CDR2 ANQGSEA. The V gene end was trimmed by 5 bases and the J gene end by 5 bases; junction bases not matched to a gene: 7. There are 13 residues in the CDR3. Here the CDR3 reads CSVQTGEGTEAFF. Written as DNA, the CDR3 is TGCAGCGTTCAGACAGGGGAGGGGACTGAAGCTTTCTTT.

V gene TRBV27 combines with J gene TRBJ1-5; 12 nucleotides align to TRBD1. Germline V gives CDR1 MNHEY, CDR2 SMNVEV (reference sequence). Trimming at V came to 8 bases and at J to 5 bases, leaving 4 bases not matched to a gene. The CDR3 consists of 14 residues. The CDR3 nucleotides are TGTGCCAGCTGGGGGACAGGGGGCTATCAGCCCCAGCATTTT. It codes for CASWGTGGYQPQHF.

The chain employs TRBV2 and TRBJ1-2; D perhaps matches TRBD1 (6 bases). V lost 5 bases to trimming and J lost 6 bases, with 7 bases between them. The CDR3 runs 11 residues. Germline CDR1 and CDR2: SNHLY and FYNNEI. The CDR3 DNA follows: TGTGCCAGCAGTCGGACAGATGGCTACACCTTC. Its translation: CASSRTDGYTF.

This chain connects TRBV28 to TRBJ1-4, with 8 bases fitting TRBD1. V was clipped by 8 bases and J by 8 bases; unmatched bases: 10. The length of the CDR3 is 14 residues. CDR1 MDHEN and CDR2 SYDVKM come from the germline V gene. Here the CDR3 DNA reads TGTGCCAGCCGTTCGACAGGGGCTGGCGAAAAACTGTTTTTT. Translating it yields CASRSTGAGEKLFF.

J is TRBJ2-1 and V is TRBV29-1, with D possibly matching TRBD1 (6 bases). V lost 8 bases and J lost 6, with 20 bases in between. This CDR3 region has 14 residues. The V gene's germline CDR1 is SQVTM and CDR2 ANQGSEA. The CDR3, as DNA: TGCAGCACGAGTCAGGGGTTTTGGTCCAATGAGCAGTTCTTC. The encoded protein is CSTSQGFWSNEQFF.

The chain carries TRBV19 and TRBJ1-1; a weak D match, TRBD1 (6 bases). The CDR3 contains 14 residues. The V gene's germline CDR1 is LNHDA and CDR2 SQIVND (reference sequence). Trimming shortened V by 1 base and J by 2 bases, and 8 bases separated the two germline ends. The CDR3 loop reads CASSIAGTNTEAFF. CDR3 nucleotide sequence: TGTGCCAGTAGTATAGCAGGGACAAACACTGAAGCTTTCTTT.

This sequence joins TRBV6-6 and TRBJ1-2; unclear D gene. The germline CDR1 and CDR2 sequences are MNHNY and SVGAGI (reference sequence). The CDR3 covers 14 residues. V was shortened by 2 bases and J by 4 bases, with 11 bases between the two germline ends. CDR3 in amino acids: CASSYLQVGYGYTF. In DNA form, the CDR3 reads TGTGCCAGCAGTTACCTGCAGGTTGGCTATGGCTACACCTTC.

V gene TRBV6-5 combines with J gene TRBJ2-4; a weak D match, TRBD1 (5 bases). Germline CDR1 is MNHEY and CDR2 is SVGAGI. V lost 0 bases, J lost 1 base, and 10 bases lay in between. The length of the CDR3 is 16 residues. The CDR3 loop is CASSYSGHRAKNIQYF. DNA of the CDR3: TGTGCCAGCAGTTACTCGGGGCACAGGGCCAAAAACATTCAGTACTTC.

A few counts support this clone. The gene calls are TRBV13 and TRBJ2-5; 10 bases agree with TRBD2. The CDR3 runs to 16 residues. Trimming took 7 bases from V and 7 from J; bases not matched to a gene: 15. In germline, CDR1 is PRHDT, CDR2 FYEKMQ (reference sequence). CDR3 sequence (DNA): TGTGCCAGCAACCGTCAGGGAGCGGGGGGGATTGGGACCCAGTACTTC. As protein: CASNRQGAGGIGTQYF.

In DNA, the CDR3 is TGTGCCAGCAGCATGGAGACAGACCAAGAGACCCAGTACTTC. Amino acid sequence: CASSMETDQETQYF. The chain carries TRBV12-1 and TRBJ2-5; the tabulated D call, TRBD1, remains unverified against the DNA. TRBV12-1 is reported as a pseudogene. This CDR3 region has 14 residues.

This chain links TRBV28 with TRBJ2-5, with D possibly matching TRBD2 (5 bases). Trimming stripped 4 bases from V and 5 bases from J, with 11 bases between. CDR1 MDHEN and CDR2 SYDVKM come from the germline V gene. This CDR3 comprises 13 residues. The chain's CDR3 is CASSYGRRETQYF. The CDR3 coding sequence is TGTGCCAGCAGTTACGGACGGAGGGAGACCCAGTACTTC.

The V call is TRBV4-1, the J call TRBJ2-7; 7 nucleotides line up with TRBD2. Germline CDR1 is MGHRA and CDR2 is YSYEKL. V was clipped by 1 base and J by 6 bases; unmatched bases: 6. The CDR3 loop spans 14 amino acids. In DNA form, the CDR3 reads TGCGCCAGCAGCCAAGTTGGGGGGGGTGGCGAGCAGTACTTC. It specifies CASSQVGGGGEQYF.

The J gene is TRBJ1-5, the V gene TRBV28; maybe TRBD1 (6 bases). The CDR3 runs to 19 residues. Trimming cost V 6 bases and J 1 base, with 25 bases left between them. CDR1 and CDR2 (germline): MDHEN, SYDVKM. For the CDR3, the DNA is TGTGCCAGCAGCCCCGTATACAACAGGGAACACATCAGCAATCAGCCCCAGCATTTT. Amino acid sequence: CASSPVYNREHISNQPQHF.

The chain is built from TRBV7-9 and TRBJ2-1; maybe TRBD1 (5 bases). With 1 base removed from V and 3 bases from J, the gap between germline ends came to 10 bases. The germline gives CDR1 SEHNR, CDR2 FQNEAQ (reference sequence). The CDR3 is made up of 15 amino acids. CDR3 sequence: CASSLEAGYYNEQFF. Written as DNA, the CDR3 is TGTGCCAGCAGCTTAGAGGCAGGGTACTACAATGAGCAGTTCTTC.

The chain uses TRBV30 and TRBJ1-2; TRBD1 is a possible D gene (6 bases). Germline CDR1 GTSNPN, CDR2 SVGIG (reference sequence). This CDR3 has 14 amino acids. Trimming stripped 4 bases from V and 1 base from J, with 13 bases between. For the CDR3, the DNA is TGTGCCTGGAAACTTACAGGGCGTAACTATGGCTACACCTTC. This translates into CAWKLTGRNYGYTF.